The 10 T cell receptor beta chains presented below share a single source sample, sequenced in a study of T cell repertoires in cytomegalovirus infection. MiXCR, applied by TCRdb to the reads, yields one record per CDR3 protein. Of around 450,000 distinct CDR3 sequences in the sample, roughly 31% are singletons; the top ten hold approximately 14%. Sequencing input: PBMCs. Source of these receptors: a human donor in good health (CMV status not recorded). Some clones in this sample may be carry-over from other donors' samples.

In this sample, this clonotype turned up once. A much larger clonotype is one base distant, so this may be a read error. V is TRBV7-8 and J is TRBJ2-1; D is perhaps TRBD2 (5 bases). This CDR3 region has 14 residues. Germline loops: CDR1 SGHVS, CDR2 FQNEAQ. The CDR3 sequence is CSSSLAIRVFEQFF. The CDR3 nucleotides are TGTTCCAGCAGCTTAGCGATTCGCGTGTTTGAGCAGTTCTTC.

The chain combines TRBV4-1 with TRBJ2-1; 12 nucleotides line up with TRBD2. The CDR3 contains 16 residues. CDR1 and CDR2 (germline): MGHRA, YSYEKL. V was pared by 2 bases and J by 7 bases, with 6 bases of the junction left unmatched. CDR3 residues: CASSQLGLAGRNEQFF. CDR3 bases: TGCGCCAGCAGCCAACTCGGACTAGCGGGGCGTAATGAGCAGTTCTTC.

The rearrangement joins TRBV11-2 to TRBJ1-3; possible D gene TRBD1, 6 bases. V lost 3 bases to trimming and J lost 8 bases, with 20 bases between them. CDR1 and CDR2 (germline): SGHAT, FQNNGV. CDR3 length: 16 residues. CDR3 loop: CASSFRLQGPEDTIYF. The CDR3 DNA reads TGTGCCAGCAGCTTCCGATTACAGGGACCTGAGGACACCATATATTTT.

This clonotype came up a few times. CDR3 residues: CASSLILKPQHF. CDR3 sequence (DNA): TGTGCCAGCAGTTTGATTCTTAAGCCCCAGCATTTT. This sequence joins TRBV28 and TRBJ1-5; unclear D gene. Looked up from germline, CDR1 is MDHEN and CDR2 is SYDVKM. The germline V and J ends were trimmed by 3 bases and 8 bases, with 8 bases remaining between them. The CDR3 runs 12 residues. Supplemented by reference TRBV28 and TRBJ1-5, the full variable domain reads DVKVTQSSRYLVKRTGEKVFLECVQDMDHENMFWYRQDPGLGLRLIYFSYDVKMKEKGDIPEGYSVSREKKERFSLILESASTNQTSMYLCASSLILKPQHFGDGTRLSIL.

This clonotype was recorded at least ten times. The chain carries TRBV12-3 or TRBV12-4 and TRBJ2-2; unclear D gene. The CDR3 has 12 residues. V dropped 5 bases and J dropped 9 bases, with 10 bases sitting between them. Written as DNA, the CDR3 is TGTGCCAGCAGTCCTACGACTTGGGAGCTGTTTTTT. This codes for CASSPTTWELFF.

The CDR3 here is CASSFPRDSALGNTIYF. The DNA of the CDR3 is TGTGCCAGCAGCTTTCCCCGGGACAGTGCTCTTGGAAACACCATATATTTT. The chain has TRBV7-9 and TRBJ1-3; 7 bases fit TRBD1. This CDR3 is built from 17 residues. Germline trimming cut 3 bases from V and 3 bases from J; bases unmatched to any gene: 11. Germline lookup yields CDR1 SEHNR and CDR2 FQNEAQ (reference sequence). The complete variable domain, with remaining parts taken from reference TRBV7-9 and TRBJ1-3, reads DTGVSQNPRHKITKRGQNVTFRCDPISEHNRLYWYRQTLGQGPEFLTYFQNEAQLEKSRLLSDRFSAERPKGSFSTLEIQRTEQGDSAMYLCASSFPRDSALGNTIYFGEGSWLTVV.

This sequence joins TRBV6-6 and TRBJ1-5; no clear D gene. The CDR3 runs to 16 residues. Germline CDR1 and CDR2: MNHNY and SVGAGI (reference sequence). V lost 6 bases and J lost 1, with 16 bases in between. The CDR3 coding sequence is TGTGCCAGCAGGGAAGGGTTGGGCCCCAGCAATCAGCCCCAGCATTTT. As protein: CASREGLGPSNQPQHF.

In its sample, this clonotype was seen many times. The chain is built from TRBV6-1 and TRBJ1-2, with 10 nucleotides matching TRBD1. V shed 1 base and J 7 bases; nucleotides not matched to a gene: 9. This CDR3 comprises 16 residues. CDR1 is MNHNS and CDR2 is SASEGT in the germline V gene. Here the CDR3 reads CASSEDTGQGRSGYTF. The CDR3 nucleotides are TGTGCCAGCAGTGAAGACACGGGACAGGGGCGCAGTGGCTACACCTTC.

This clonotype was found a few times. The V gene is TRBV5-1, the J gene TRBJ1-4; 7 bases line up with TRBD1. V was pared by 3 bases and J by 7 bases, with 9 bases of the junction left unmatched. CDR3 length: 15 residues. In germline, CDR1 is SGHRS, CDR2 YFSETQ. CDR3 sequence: CASSSRQGGGEKLFF. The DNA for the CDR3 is TGCGCCAGCAGCTCGCGACAGGGTGGCGGTGAAAAACTGTTTTTT.

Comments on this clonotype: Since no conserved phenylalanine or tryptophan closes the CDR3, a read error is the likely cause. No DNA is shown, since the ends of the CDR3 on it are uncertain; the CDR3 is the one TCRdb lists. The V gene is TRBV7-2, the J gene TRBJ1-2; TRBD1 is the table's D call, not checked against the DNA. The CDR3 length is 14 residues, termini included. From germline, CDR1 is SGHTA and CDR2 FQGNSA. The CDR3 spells CASSFGQSQYGYTL.